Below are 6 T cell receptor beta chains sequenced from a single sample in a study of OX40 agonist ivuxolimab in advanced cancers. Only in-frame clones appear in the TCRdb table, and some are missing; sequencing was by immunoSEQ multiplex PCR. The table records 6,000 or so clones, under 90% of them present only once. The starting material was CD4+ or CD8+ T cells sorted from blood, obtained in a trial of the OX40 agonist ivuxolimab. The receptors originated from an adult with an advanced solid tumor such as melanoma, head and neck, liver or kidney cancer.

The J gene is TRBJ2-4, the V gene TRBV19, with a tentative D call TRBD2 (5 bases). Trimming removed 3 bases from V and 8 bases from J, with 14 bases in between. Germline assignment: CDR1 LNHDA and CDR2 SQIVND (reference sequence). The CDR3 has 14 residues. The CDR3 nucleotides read TGTGCCAGTAGTATCGGGTGTGGGAGACACATTCAGTACTTC. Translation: CASSIGCGRHIQYF.

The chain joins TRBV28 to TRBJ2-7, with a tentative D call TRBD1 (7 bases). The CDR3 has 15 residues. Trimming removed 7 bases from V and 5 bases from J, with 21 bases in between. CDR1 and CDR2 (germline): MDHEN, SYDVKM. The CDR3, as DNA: TGTGCCAGCAAAGGGAGGACAGGATACCCTAACGAGCAGTACTTC. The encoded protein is CASKGRTGYPNEQYF.

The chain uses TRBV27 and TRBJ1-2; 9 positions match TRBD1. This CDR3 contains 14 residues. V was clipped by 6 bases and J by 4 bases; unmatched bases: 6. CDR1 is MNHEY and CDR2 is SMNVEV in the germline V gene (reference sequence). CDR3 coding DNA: TGTGCCAGCAGCCCAGGGACAGGGCCCTATGGCTACACCTTC. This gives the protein CASSPGTGPYGYTF.

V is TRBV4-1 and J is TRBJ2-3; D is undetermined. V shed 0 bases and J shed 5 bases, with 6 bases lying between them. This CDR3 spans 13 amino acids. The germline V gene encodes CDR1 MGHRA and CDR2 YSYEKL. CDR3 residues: CASSQDRGDTQYF. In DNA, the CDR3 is TGCGCCAGCAGCCAAGATAGAGGAGATACGCAGTATTTT.

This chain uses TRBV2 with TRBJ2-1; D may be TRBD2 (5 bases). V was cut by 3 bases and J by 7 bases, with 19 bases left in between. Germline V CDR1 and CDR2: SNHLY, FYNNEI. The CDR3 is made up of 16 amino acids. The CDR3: CASSDVRTRASNEQFF. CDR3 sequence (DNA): TGTGCCAGCAGTGATGTACGAACTAGGGCTTCGAATGAGCAGTTCTTC.

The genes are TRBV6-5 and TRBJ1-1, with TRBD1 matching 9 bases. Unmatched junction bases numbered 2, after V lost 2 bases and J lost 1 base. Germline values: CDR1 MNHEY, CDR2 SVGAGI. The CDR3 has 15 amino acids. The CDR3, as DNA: TGTGCCAGCAGTTACCCGACAGGGGGGAACACTGAAGCTTTCTTT. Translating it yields CASSYPTGGNTEAFF.